Below are 20 T cell receptor beta chains sequenced from a single sample in a study of blood T cell repertoires in COVID-19. TCRdb's table, derived via immunoSEQ multiplex PCR, lists solely in-frame clones and lacks some. The data show some 400,000 clones, 80% to 90% seen once. Sequencing used PBMCs or T cells enriched from blood (not recorded which). Receptors originate from a man between 25 and 39 years old who had recovered from COVID-19.

This clone was picked up a small number of times. This chain connects TRBV4-1 to TRBJ2-7; D remains unclear. With 0 bases removed from V and 3 bases from J, the gap between germline ends came to 18 bases. This CDR3 spans 17 amino acids. Germline V gene lookup returns CDR1 MGHRA and CDR2 YSYEKL. As DNA, the CDR3 is TGCGCCAGCAGCCAAGATGGGCCTCCCTCAGATTACTACGAGCAGTACTTC. Protein product: CASSQDGPPSDYYEQYF.

The chain recombines TRBV7-9 with TRBJ1-4; a possible D gene is TRBD1 (5 bases). V was shortened by 3 bases and J by 8 bases, with 19 bases between the two germline ends. CDR3 length equals 16 residues. Germline assignment: CDR1 SEHNR and CDR2 FQNEAQ (reference sequence). The CDR3 region has the DNA TGTGCCAGCAGCTTTAGCGTGGGGGGAATCGAAGAAAAACTGTTTTTT. Its protein is CASSFSVGGIEEKLFF.

The chain employs TRBV5-1 and TRBJ1-1; D is ambiguous. Trimming removed 0 bases at V and 4 bases at J, with 10 bases between. Germline loops: CDR1 SGHRS, CDR2 YFSETQ. The CDR3 has 14 amino acids. The CDR3 DNA reads as TGCGCCAGCAGCTTGGGGCAGGTGGGCACTGAAGCTTTCTTT. Protein sequence: CASSLGQVGTEAFF. The full variable domain, completed using reference TRBV5-1 and TRBJ1-1, is KAGVTQTPRYLIKTRGQQVTLSCSPISGHRSVSWYQQTPGQGLQFLFEYFSETQRNKGNFPGRFSGRQFSNSRSEMNVSTLELGDSALYLCASSLGQVGTEAFFGQGTRLTVV.

The genes are TRBV19 and TRBJ2-7; D is perhaps TRBD1 (5 bases). Germline CDR1 is LNHDA and CDR2 is SQIVND (reference sequence). Trimming shortened V by 2 bases and J by 1 base, and 15 bases separated the two germline ends. The CDR3 has 16 amino acids. The CDR3 is CASSIMEGDISYEQYF. In DNA form, the CDR3 reads TGTGCCAGTAGTATAATGGAAGGGGATATTTCCTACGAGCAGTACTTC.

This chain uses TRBV28 with TRBJ1-1; 7 bases are a match to TRBD1. The length of the CDR3 is 15 residues. J was trimmed by 6 bases and V by 5 bases; bases with no gene match: 12. Germline assignment: CDR1 MDHEN and CDR2 SYDVKM. The CDR3 sequence is CASSRSQGGRAEAFF. The CDR3 DNA reads as TGTGCCAGCAGTCGATCTCAGGGGGGTCGGGCTGAAGCTTTCTTT.

V gene TRBV7-2 combines with J gene TRBJ1-5, with a possible D match to TRBD1 (5 bases). From germline, CDR1 is SGHTA and CDR2 FQGNSA. V was clipped by 3 bases and J by 2 bases, with 11 bases between them. The CDR3 sequence is 15 residues long. The CDR3 coding sequence is TGTGCCAGCAGCTTTGAAGGGGCAGGCAATCAGCCCCAGCATTTT. Translating gives CASSFEGAGNQPQHF.

This chain links TRBV29-1 with TRBJ2-7, with 10 bases aligning to TRBD1. The CDR3 sequence is 16 residues long. V dropped 7 bases and J dropped 4; count of bases not matched to a gene: 16. The germline V gene encodes CDR1 SQVTM and CDR2 ANQGSEA. For the CDR3, the DNA is TGCAGCGCAATTTCGCTTGGTGGACAGGGGGTTTACGAGCAGTACTTC. Protein: CSAISLGGQGVYEQYF.

V and J are TRBV20-1 and TRBJ2-7; possibly TRBD2 for D (6 bases). The germline gives CDR1 DFQATT, CDR2 SNEGSKA (reference sequence). This CDR3 has 11 residues. V lost 5 bases and J 7 bases, leaving 12 bases between the germline ends. CDR3 sequence reads: CSARELGEQYF. The CDR3 region has the DNA TGCAGTGCTCGGGAGTTGGGTGAGCAGTACTTC.

CDR3 nucleotides: TGTGCCAGCAGCAATACAGGGGCGGGTCAGCCCCAGCATTTT. Its protein is CASSNTGAGQPQHF. The J gene is TRBJ1-5, the V gene TRBV6-4; 7 bases are a match to TRBD1. V lost 6 bases and J lost 6; bases outside the gene matches: 8. CDR1 is MRHNA and CDR2 is SNTAGT in the germline V gene. CDR3 length: 14 amino acids.

The gene calls are TRBV11-2 and TRBJ1-1; D is unresolved. The CDR3 is 13 amino acids. V gave up 2 bases and J gave up 5 bases, with 9 bases separating them. Germline CDR1 reads SGHAT; CDR2 reads FQNNGV. The CDR3: CASSLLLETEAFF. In nucleotides, the CDR3 is TGTGCCAGCAGCTTATTATTAGAGACTGAAGCTTTCTTT.

The chain is built from TRBV24-1 and TRBJ1-2, with TRBD1 matching 8 bases. The CDR3 runs to 15 residues. Germline lookup yields CDR1 KGHDR and CDR2 SFDVKD. J gave up 4 bases and V 1 base, and 4 bases lay outside the gene matches. CDR3: CATSDFRQGIYGYTF. CDR3 sequence (DNA): TGTGCCACCAGTGATTTCAGACAGGGGATCTATGGCTACACCTTC.

The gene calls are TRBV2 and TRBJ1-2; 7 bases align to TRBD1. Germline V gene lookup returns CDR1 SNHLY and CDR2 FYNNEI. The CDR3 loop spans 13 amino acids. J was trimmed by 3 bases and V by 7 bases; bases with no gene match: 5. The CDR3 coding sequence is TGTGCCAGCAACATAGACAGGGACTATGGCTACACCTTC. As protein: CASNIDRDYGYTF.

V and J are TRBV4-1 and TRBJ2-1; 10 nucleotides agree with TRBD1. This CDR3 region has 15 residues. Germline V gene lookup returns CDR1 MGHRA and CDR2 YSYEKL. V dropped 4 bases and J dropped 8; count of bases not matched to a gene: 8. CDR3 nucleotides: TGCGCCAGCAGCCCGGGGACAGGGGTAGGAGATGAGCAGTTCTTC. Protein product: CASSPGTGVGDEQFF.

This clone was observed once. The V call is TRBV6-6, the J call TRBJ1-1; 7 bases fit TRBD1. V lost 6 bases to trimming and J lost 1 base; unmatched junction nucleotides: 8. The germline V gene has CDR1 MNHNY and CDR2 SVGAGI (reference sequence). This CDR3 is built from 15 residues. In DNA, the CDR3 is TGTGCCAGCAGCCTCACAGGGGCCGGGAACACTGAAGCTTTCTTT. Translating gives CASSLTGAGNTEAFF.

V is TRBV15 and J is TRBJ1-2; 7 bases match TRBD1. This CDR3 region has 14 residues. Trimming cost V 4 bases and J 2 bases; bases outside gene matches: 4. CDR1 is LNHNV, CDR2 YYDKDF, per germline (reference sequence). CDR3 loop: CATSTRDRNYGYTF. DNA for the CDR3: TGTGCCACCAGCACCCGGGACAGAAACTATGGCTACACCTTC.

The chain carries TRBV5-4 and TRBJ1-2; 7 bases are shared with TRBD1. Germline-derived CDR1 and CDR2 are SGHNT and YYREEE (reference sequence). The CDR3 has 14 residues. Trimming cost V 4 bases and J 3 bases; bases outside gene matches: 6. In nucleotides, the CDR3 is TGTGCCAGCAGCCCGTGGACAGGCGACTATGGCTACACCTTC. It is translated as CASSPWTGDYGYTF.

The chain is built from TRBV28 and TRBJ2-5, with D possibly TRBD2 on 5 matching bases. The germline CDR1 and CDR2 sequences are MDHEN and SYDVKM. V was clipped by 4 bases and J by 5 bases, with 14 bases between them. The CDR3 length is 14 residues. As DNA, the CDR3 is TGTGCCAGCAGTTCCCCTCGGGGAACGGAGACCCAGTACTTC. Encoded protein: CASSSPRGTETQYF. The whole variable domain, filled in from reference TRBV28 and TRBJ2-5, reads DVKVTQSSRYLVKRTGEKVFLECVQDMDHENMFWYRQDPGLGLRLIYFSYDVKMKEKGDIPEGYSVSREKKERFSLILESASTNQTSMYLCASSSPRGTETQYFGPGTRLLVL.

The CDR3 spells CASSLGQGLGYTF. The DNA of the CDR3 is TGTGCCAGCAGCTTAGGGCAGGGTTTAGGCTACACCTTC. The rearrangement links TRBV7-2 to TRBJ1-2, with a tentative D call TRBD1 (5 bases). Trimming took off 1 base at V and 8 bases at J, with 11 bases between the two ends. Germline V gives CDR1 SGHTA, CDR2 FQGNSA. This CDR3 contains 13 residues.

The chain combines TRBV28 with TRBJ2-5, with 11 bases fitting TRBD2. Germline CDR1 MDHEN, CDR2 SYDVKM. The CDR3 contains 15 residues. For the CDR3, the DNA is TGTCCCAACGTCATCCTAGCGGGGGGCGGGAAGACCCAGTACTTC. It codes for CPNVILAGGGKTQYF.

The genes are TRBV11-1 and TRBJ2-3; TRBD2 agrees at 9 bases. The CDR3 runs to 16 residues. V lost 2 bases, J lost 0 bases, and 3 bases stayed unmatched. The germline V gene encodes CDR1 SGHAT and CDR2 FQDESV (reference sequence). This CDR3 is CASSLRLAASTDTQYF. CDR3 sequence (DNA): TGTGCCAGCAGCTTAAGACTAGCGGCGAGCACAGATACGCAGTATTTT.